These T cell receptor beta chains were read from a single sample in a study of blood T cell repertoires in COVID-19. Repertoires were generated with immunoSEQ multiplex PCR, while TCRdb's copy carries only in-frame clones and drops some. The data hold over 85,000 clones, with more than 85% observed a single time. The material sequenced was peripheral blood. The receptor source for this set is a middle-aged man with acute or convalescent COVID-19. CDR3s include the opening cysteine and the closing phenylalanine or tryptophan. Each record gives: V gene, clone size, J gene, D gene, CDR3 protein, CDR3 DNA. D genes are given only for firm matches. Not all rows give a size; the values are once, few, many and, for expanded clones, a class.

>TRBV7-9|NA|TRBJ1-1|TRBD1
CASSLGTGPEAFF
TGTGCCAGCAGCTTAGGGACAGGTCCTGAAGCTTTCTTT
>TRBV21-1|NA|TRBJ2-3|NA
CASSIYGDRGRSDTQYF
TGTGCCAGCAGCATCTACGGGGACAGGGGGCGATCAGATACGCAGTATTTT
>TRBV4-1|NA|TRBJ1-5|NA
CASSHATDSNQPQHF
TGCGCCAGCAGCCACGCGACAGATAGCAATCAGCCCCAGCATTTT
>TRBV5-1|NA|TRBJ1-2|NA
CASSLDVVDGYTF
TGCGCCAGCAGCTTGGACGTAGTTGATGGCTACACCTTC
>TRBV11-3|NA|TRBJ2-5|TRBD2
CASSFGTSVGETQYF
TGTGCCAGCAGCTTTGGGACTAGCGTTGGAGAGACCCAGTACTTC
>TRBV5-6|NA|TRBJ2-6|TRBD1
CASSFPGQGANVLTF
TGTGCCAGCAGCTTTCCGGGACAGGGAGCCAACGTCCTGACTTTC
>TRBV6-5|NA|TRBJ2-5|NA
CASSYYSGTTKETQYF
TGTGCCAGCAGTTACTACTCCGGGACAACTAAAGAGACCCAGTACTTC
>TRBV12-3/TRBV12-4|NA|TRBJ1-2|NA
CASSLPSGSGYTF
TGTGCCAGCAGTTTACCTTCGGGGAGCGGCTACACCTTC
>TRBV19|NA|TRBJ1-2|NA
CASRFRGYGYTF
TGTGCCAGTAGGTTCAGGGGTTATGGCTACACCTTC
>TRBV5-1|once|TRBJ1-3|TRBD1
CASSLGGQGNSGNTIYF
TGCGCCAGCAGCTTGGGAGGACAGGGCAACTCTGGAAACACCATATATTTT
>TRBV12-3/TRBV12-4|once|TRBJ1-2|NA
CASSLRGNYGYTF
TGTGCCAGCAGTTTACGCGGCAACTATGGCTACACCTTC
>TRBV24-1|NA|TRBJ2-1|NA
CATSDFSSGLYNEQFF
TGTGCCACCAGTGATTTTTCCAGCGGGTTATACAATGAGCAGTTCTTC
>TRBV30|NA|TRBJ1-2|NA
CAWSQNRVDGYTF
TGTGCCTGGAGCCAAAACAGGGTCGATGGCTACACCTTC
>TRBV10-1|NA|TRBJ2-5|TRBD2
CASSESLGGQETQYF
TGCGCCAGCAGTGAGTCATTGGGGGGGCAAGAGACCCAGTACTTC
>TRBV5-4|NA|TRBJ2-7|TRBD2
CASSSGTSGSTRAEQYF
TGTGCCAGCAGCTCCGGGACTAGCGGGAGTACTCGCGCCGAGCAGTACTTC
>TRBV27|NA|TRBJ2-7|TRBD2
CASSVSGGQPTYEQYF
TGTGCCAGCAGCGTGAGCGGGGGCCAACCAACCTACGAGCAGTACTTC
>TRBV4-1|NA|TRBJ1-1|TRBD1
CASSHNRGPTWAFF
TGCGCCAGCAGCCATAACAGGGGGCCCACTTGGGCTTTCTTT
>TRBV18|NA|TRBJ2-7|TRBD2
CASSPPVQAGVTEQYF
TGTGCCAGCTCACCACCGGTTCAAGCGGGAGTTACCGAGCAGTACTTC
>TRBV24-1|NA|TRBJ1-2|NA
CATSDLSRNYGYTF
TGTGCCACCAGTGATTTGTCCAGAAACTATGGCTACACCTTC
>TRBV6-6|NA|TRBJ1-5|NA
CASSYGTQGSNQPQHF
TGTGCCAGCAGTTACGGGACTCAGGGATCCAATCAGCCCCAGCATTTT
>TRBV5-5|NA|TRBJ2-7|TRBD2
CASSFNAGRVDEQYF
TGTGCCAGCAGCTTCAACGCCGGGAGGGTAGACGAGCAGTACTTC
>TRBV9|NA|TRBJ1-2|NA
CASSNLQTGNYGYTF
TGTGCCAGCAGCAATCTCCAAACAGGGAATTATGGCTACACCTTC
>TRBV3-1/TRBV3-2|NA|TRBJ2-3|TRBD2
CASSPAGRGITDTQYF
TGTGCCAGCAGCCCTGCTGGGCGGGGGATCACAGATACGCAGTATTTT
>TRBV30|NA|TRBJ2-1|NA
CAWKRNPEVEQFF
TGTGCCTGGAAAAGGAACCCGGAGGTTGAGCAGTTCTTC
>TRBV5-6|NA|TRBJ2-1|NA
CASSLRRGPGLAYNEQFF
TGTGCCAGCAGCTTGAGACGCGGGCCGGGACTGGCCTACAATGAGCAGTTCTTC
>TRBV29-1|NA|TRBJ2-7|TRBD1
CSVRQGARGYEQYF
TGCAGCGTCCGACAGGGGGCCCGTGGCTACGAGCAGTACTTC
>TRBV19|few|TRBJ2-3|TRBD2
CASSQSGGLRYF
TGTGCCAGTAGTCAGAGCGGGGGCCTTAGGTATTTT
>TRBV19|once|TRBJ1-6|NA
CASKAETGNSPLHF
TGTGCCAGTAAGGCGGAGACGGGGAATTCACCCCTCCACTTT
>TRBV7-7|NA|TRBJ1-1|NA
CASSQAVGTEAFF
TGTGCTAGCAGCCAAGCGGTCGGAACTGAAGCTTTCTTT
>TRBV9|NA|TRBJ1-1|TRBD1
CASSAGGQENTEAFF
TGTGCCAGCAGCGCAGGAGGACAGGAGAACACTGAAGCTTTCTTT
>TRBV7-2|NA|TRBJ2-7|TRBD1
CASSLRQGSSYEQYF
TGTGCCAGCAGCTTAAGACAGGGAAGCTCCTACGAGCAGTACTTC
>TRBV11-3|NA|TRBJ2-1|NA
CASSHRESSYNEQFF
TGTGCCAGCAGCCACAGGGAGAGCTCCTACAATGAGCAGTTCTTC
>TRBV7-8|NA|TRBJ1-6|NA
CASSLSRRGGGYNSPLHF
TGTGCCAGCAGCTTATCTCGGCGGGGGGGAGGCTATAATTCACCCCTCCACTTT
>TRBV27|NA|TRBJ2-5|TRBD1
CASSPQQGIGETQYF
TGTGCCAGCAGTCCACAACAGGGGATAGGGGAGACCCAGTACTTC
>TRBV19|once|TRBJ2-7|TRBD2
CASSQPGLAGVEQYF
TGTGCCAGTAGTCAACCGGGACTAGCGGGAGTCGAGCAGTACTTC
>TRBV5-5|NA|TRBJ1-4|NA
CASSSLTANEGKLFF
TGTGCCAGCAGTTCTCTGACTGCAAATGAGGGCAAACTGTTTTTT
>TRBV6-5|NA|TRBJ1-5|NA
CASRGVRLEDQPQHF
TGTGCCAGCAGGGGAGTTAGACTTGAAGATCAGCCCCAGCATTTT
>TRBV15|NA|TRBJ2-5|NA
CATSQGISGSQETQYF
TGTGCCACCAGCCAGGGGATTAGCGGGTCCCAAGAGACCCAGTACTTC
>TRBV9|NA|TRBJ1-1|NA
CASSITSEMNTEAFF
TGTGCCAGCAGCATCACCAGCGAGATGAACACTGAAGCTTTCTTT